The rows below give T cell receptor beta chains drawn from one sample of a study of blood T cell repertoires in COVID-19. Assay used: immunoSEQ multiplex PCR; TCRdb lists only in-frame clones, some missing. The repertoire holds some 70,000 clones, with about four fifths as singletons. The sample taken for sequencing was peripheral blood. The receptors originated from a woman in her fifties or sixties with acute or convalescent COVID-19. CDR3s include the opening cysteine and the closing phenylalanine or tryptophan. Fields, in order: D gene, V gene, clone size, CDR3 length, J gene, CDR3 protein, CDR3 DNA. The D gene is left open where the match is weak. Only part of the rows carry a size: once, few, many, or a class if the clone is expanded.

d_gene: -; v_gene: TRBV3-1/TRBV3-2; abundance: -; len: 14; j_gene: TRBJ1-5; CDR3aa: CASSQDKSGQPQHF; CDR3nt: TGTGCCAGCAGCCAAGACAAGTCGGGGCAGCCCCAGCATTTT
d_gene: -; v_gene: TRBV6-5; abundance: -; len: 13; j_gene: TRBJ2-7; CDR3aa: CASSREVAYEQYF; CDR3nt: TGTGCCAGCTCGAGGGAGGTCGCCTACGAGCAGTACTTC
d_gene: -; v_gene: TRBV7-3; abundance: -; len: 14; j_gene: TRBJ2-2; CDR3aa: CASSLFKNTGELFF; CDR3nt: TGTGCCAGCAGCTTATTCAAGAACACCGGGGAGCTGTTTTTT
d_gene: -; v_gene: TRBV2; abundance: few; len: 14; j_gene: TRBJ1-2; CDR3aa: CASTLGATIYGYTF; CDR3nt: TGTGCCAGCACTTTGGGAGCTACAATCTATGGCTACACCTTC
d_gene: -; v_gene: TRBV6-5; abundance: -; len: 14; j_gene: TRBJ2-7; CDR3aa: CASSNGGLRYEQYF; CDR3nt: TGTGCCAGCAGTAATGGGGGGTTACGCTACGAGCAGTACTTC
d_gene: TRBD1; v_gene: TRBV10-2; abundance: -; len: 12; j_gene: TRBJ2-4; CDR3aa: CASSEQGNIQYF; CDR3nt: TGCGCCAGCAGTGAACAGGGGAACATTCAGTACTTC
d_gene: TRBD1; v_gene: TRBV6-4; abundance: -; len: 13; j_gene: TRBJ2-3; CDR3aa: CASSQGETDTQYF; CDR3nt: TGTGCCAGCAGCCAGGGGGAAACAGATACGCAGTATTTT
d_gene: -; v_gene: TRBV5-1; abundance: -; len: 13; j_gene: TRBJ2-1; CDR3aa: CASSSRVHNEQFF; CDR3nt: TGCGCCAGCAGCTCGCGGGTTCACAATGAGCAGTTCTTC
d_gene: TRBD1; v_gene: TRBV14; abundance: -; len: 17; j_gene: TRBJ2-7; CDR3aa: CASSQRTLQGSPYEQYF; CDR3nt: TGTGCCAGCAGCCAAAGAACCCTACAGGGGTCACCATACGAGCAGTACTTC
d_gene: TRBD1; v_gene: TRBV5-1; abundance: -; len: 17; j_gene: TRBJ1-1; CDR3aa: CASSLAALTGYKTEAFF; CDR3nt: TGCGCCAGCAGCTTGGCGGCTCTGACAGGGTATAAAACTGAAGCTTTCTTT
d_gene: -; v_gene: TRBV5-5; abundance: -; len: 14; j_gene: TRBJ1-2; CDR3aa: CASSLVGGDYGYTF; CDR3nt: TGTGCCAGCAGCTTGGTTGGGGGGGACTATGGCTACACCTTC
d_gene: -; v_gene: TRBV6-5; abundance: -; len: 12; j_gene: TRBJ1-3; CDR3aa: CASSPWAREMDF; CDR3nt: TGTGCCAGCAGTCCGTGGGCCCGGGAGATGGATTTT
d_gene: TRBD2; v_gene: TRBV29-1; abundance: -; len: 11; j_gene: TRBJ2-1; CDR3aa: CSVGGSNEQFF; CDR3nt: TGCAGCGTTGGCGGGAGCAATGAGCAGTTCTTC
d_gene: TRBD1; v_gene: TRBV10-1; abundance: -; len: 14; j_gene: TRBJ1-6; CDR3aa: CATPVDRGYSPLHF; CDR3nt: TGCGCCACCCCAGTGGACAGGGGTTACTCACCCCTCCACTTT
d_gene: -; v_gene: TRBV19; abundance: once; len: 15; j_gene: TRBJ1-4; CDR3aa: CASSSGTLAGEKLFF; CDR3nt: TGTGCCAGTAGTTCAGGGACCCTAGCGGGAGAAAAACTGTTTTTT
d_gene: -; v_gene: TRBV20-1; abundance: -; len: 14; j_gene: TRBJ1-1; CDR3aa: CSASSTAGNTEAFF; CDR3nt: TGCAGTGCTAGTTCCACAGCGGGGAACACTGAAGCTTTCTTT
d_gene: -; v_gene: TRBV2; abundance: -; len: 15; j_gene: TRBJ1-1; CDR3aa: CASSPSKGPSTEAFF; CDR3nt: TGTGCCAGCAGTCCCTCGAAAGGTCCTAGCACTGAAGCTTTCTTT
d_gene: -; v_gene: TRBV14; abundance: once; len: 16; j_gene: TRBJ2-4; CDR3aa: CASSPTRGAAKNIQYF; CDR3nt: TGTGCCAGCAGCCCCACCCGGGGGGCGGCCAAAAACATTCAGTACTTC
d_gene: TRBD1; v_gene: TRBV11-1; abundance: -; len: 14; j_gene: TRBJ2-7; CDR3aa: CASSERQGFYEQYF; CDR3nt: TGTGCCAGCAGCGAAAGACAGGGGTTCTACGAGCAGTACTTC
d_gene: -; v_gene: TRBV29-1; abundance: -; len: 19; j_gene: TRBJ2-1; CDR3aa: CSVEDNRRRTGNSYNEQFF; CDR3nt: TGCAGCGTTGAAGATAACAGAAGGAGAACCGGGAACTCCTACAATGAGCAGTTCTTC
d_gene: TRBD1; v_gene: TRBV5-1; abundance: -; len: 15; j_gene: TRBJ1-5; CDR3aa: CASSPLGQAGQPQHF; CDR3nt: TGCGCCAGCAGCCCCCTCGGACAGGCGGGTCAGCCCCAGCATTTT
d_gene: -; v_gene: TRBV12-3/TRBV12-4; abundance: -; len: 13; j_gene: TRBJ1-3; CDR3aa: CASSYSSGNTIYF; CDR3nt: TGTGCCAGCAGTTATAGCTCTGGAAACACCATATATTTT
d_gene: TRBD1; v_gene: TRBV18; abundance: -; len: 15; j_gene: TRBJ1-1; CDR3aa: CASSPSTGGTTEAFF; CDR3nt: TGTGCCAGCTCACCTTCGACAGGGGGTACCACTGAAGCTTTCTTT
d_gene: -; v_gene: TRBV6-5; abundance: -; len: 13; j_gene: TRBJ1-2; CDR3aa: CASSLEQYYGYTF; CDR3nt: TGTGCCAGCAGTTTGGAGCAGTACTATGGCTACACCTTC
d_gene: -; v_gene: TRBV9; abundance: -; len: 16; j_gene: TRBJ1-4; CDR3aa: CASSTLSVAGREKLFF; CDR3nt: TGTGCCAGCAGCACCCTTTCGGTGGCTGGGAGGGAAAAACTGTTTTTT
d_gene: -; v_gene: TRBV5-1; abundance: once; len: 14; j_gene: TRBJ1-6; CDR3aa: CASSAGGSNSPLHF; CDR3nt: TGCGCCAGCAGCGCGGGGGGTTCTAATTCACCCCTCCACTTT
d_gene: -; v_gene: TRBV28; abundance: -; len: 15; j_gene: TRBJ1-3; CDR3aa: CASIPIRVSGNTIYF; CDR3nt: TGTGCCAGCATCCCCATCCGAGTCTCTGGAAACACCATATATTTT
d_gene: -; v_gene: TRBV6-5; abundance: few; len: 16; j_gene: TRBJ2-2; CDR3aa: CASSYSPRANTGELFF; CDR3nt: TGTGCCAGCAGTTACTCTCCAAGAGCGAACACCGGGGAGCTGTTTTTT
d_gene: -; v_gene: TRBV9; abundance: -; len: 16; j_gene: TRBJ2-1; CDR3aa: CASSVAGRVEHNEQFF; CDR3nt: TGTGCCAGCAGCGTAGCGGGCAGGGTGGAGCACAATGAGCAGTTCTTC
d_gene: -; v_gene: TRBV19; abundance: -; len: 15; j_gene: TRBJ2-7; CDR3aa: CASSIKGGRDYEQYF; CDR3nt: TGTGCCAGTAGTATAAAAGGGGGACGGGACTACGAGCAGTACTTC
d_gene: -; v_gene: TRBV19; abundance: -; len: 15; j_gene: TRBJ2-7; CDR3aa: CASSINRGGGGEQYF; CDR3nt: TGTGCCAGTAGTATAAACCGAGGAGGGGGGGGCGAGCAGTACTTC
d_gene: TRBD1; v_gene: TRBV2; abundance: few; len: 14; j_gene: TRBJ2-1; CDR3aa: CASTRQGASNEQFF; CDR3nt: TGTGCCAGCACCCGACAGGGGGCGAGTAATGAGCAGTTCTTC
d_gene: TRBD2; v_gene: TRBV4-1; abundance: -; len: 14; j_gene: TRBJ2-1; CDR3aa: CASRSSGGANEQFF; CDR3nt: TGCGCCAGCAGATCTAGCGGGGGGGCCAATGAGCAGTTCTTC
d_gene: -; v_gene: TRBV6-1; abundance: -; len: 16; j_gene: TRBJ1-5; CDR3aa: CASSDDFGSGNQPQHF; CDR3nt: TGTGCCAGCAGTGATGACTTTGGGTCAGGCAATCAGCCCCAGCATTTT
d_gene: -; v_gene: TRBV5-1; abundance: -; len: 14; j_gene: TRBJ1-4; CDR3aa: CASSLVEGKEKLFF; CDR3nt: TGCGCCAGCAGCTTGGTGGAGGGGAAGGAAAAACTGTTTTTT
d_gene: -; v_gene: TRBV9; abundance: -; len: 14; j_gene: TRBJ2-2; CDR3aa: CASSTVGANGELFF; CDR3nt: TGTGCCAGCAGCACCGTAGGGGCTAACGGGGAGCTGTTTTTT
d_gene: -; v_gene: TRBV19; abundance: -; len: 12; j_gene: TRBJ2-5; CDR3aa: CASSITGETQYF; CDR3nt: TGTGCCAGTAGTATAACGGGGGAGACCCAGTACTTC
d_gene: -; v_gene: TRBV10-3; abundance: once; len: 14; j_gene: TRBJ1-2; CDR3aa: CAISGLEGNYGYTF; CDR3nt: TGTGCCATCAGTGGCCTAGAGGGAAACTATGGCTACACCTTC
d_gene: -; v_gene: TRBV6-6; abundance: -; len: 12; j_gene: TRBJ2-7; CDR3aa: CASQGSSYEQYF; CDR3nt: TGTGCCAGCCAGGGGTCCTCTTACGAGCAGTACTTC
d_gene: TRBD1; v_gene: TRBV4-2; abundance: -; len: 16; j_gene: TRBJ1-2; CDR3aa: CASSQASGQGEYGYTF; CDR3nt: TGTGCCAGCAGCCAAGCTTCGGGACAGGGAGAGTATGGCTACACCTTC
d_gene: -; v_gene: TRBV6-5; abundance: -; len: 15; j_gene: TRBJ1-6; CDR3aa: CASSYSGLNNSPLHF; CDR3nt: TGTGCCAGCAGTTACTCGGGACTGAACAATTCACCCCTCCACTTT
d_gene: -; v_gene: TRBV6-2/TRBV6-3; abundance: -; len: 13; j_gene: TRBJ1-6; CDR3aa: CASSRGGYSPLHF; CDR3nt: TGTGCCAGCAGCCGCGGGGGATACTCACCCCTCCACTTT
d_gene: -; v_gene: TRBV30; abundance: -; len: 15; j_gene: TRBJ1-4; CDR3aa: CAWSVGFLTNEKLFF; CDR3nt: TGTGCCTGGAGTGTCGGGTTTTTAACTAATGAAAAACTGTTTTTT
d_gene: -; v_gene: TRBV3-1/TRBV3-2; abundance: -; len: 17; j_gene: TRBJ2-2; CDR3aa: CASSQGGPGVNTGELFF; CDR3nt: TGTGCCAGCAGCCAAGGGGGGCCCGGAGTTAACACCGGGGAGCTGTTTTTT
d_gene: -; v_gene: TRBV5-5; abundance: -; len: 13; j_gene: TRBJ1-1; CDR3aa: CASSSRAGLPAGF; CDR3nt: TGTGCCAGCAGCTCCCGCGCGGGACTGCCCGCCGGCTTT